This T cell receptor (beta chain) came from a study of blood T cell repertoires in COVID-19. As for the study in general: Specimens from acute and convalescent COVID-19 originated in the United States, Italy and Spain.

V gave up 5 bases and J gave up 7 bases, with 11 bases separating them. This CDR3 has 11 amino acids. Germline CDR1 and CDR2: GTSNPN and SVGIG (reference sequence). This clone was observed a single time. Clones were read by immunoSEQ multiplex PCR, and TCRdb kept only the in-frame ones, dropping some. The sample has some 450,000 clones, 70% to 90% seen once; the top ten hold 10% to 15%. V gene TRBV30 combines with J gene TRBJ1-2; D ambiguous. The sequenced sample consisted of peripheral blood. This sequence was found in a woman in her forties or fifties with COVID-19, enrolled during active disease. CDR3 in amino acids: CAWLGGGGYTF. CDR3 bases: TGTGCCTGGCTCGGTGGCGGTGGCTACACCTTC.